The clone carrying this TCR beta chain showed up just a few times. Its matching antigen is unknown. This record belongs to a study of response to subunit inactivated influenza vaccine. Whole-study results and caveats: Few additional T cells are recruited per seasonal influenza vaccination, authors suggested.

TCRdb reprocessed the RT-PCR reads with MiXCR, giving one entry per CDR3 protein. The sample shows approximately 500,000 distinct CDR3 sequences, around 13% of them seen only once. Germline V gene sequence: CDR1 LGHDT, CDR2 YNNKEL (reference sequence). The CDR3 consists of 12 residues. The V end lost 1 base, the J end lost 5 bases, and 4 bases lay between the germline ends. The TCR comes from a middle-aged man who received an inactivated influenza vaccine. The rearrangement links TRBV3-1 to TRBJ2-3, with D uncertain. Sequencing used PBMCs from blood, obtained 12 days after vaccination. In DNA, the CDR3 is TGTGCCAGCAGCCAAGTCCAAGATACGCAGTATTTT. Its translation: CASSQVQDTQYF.